The 17 T cell receptor beta chains in this list originate from one sample, sequenced in a study of T cell responses to AZD1222 COVID-19 vaccine. The data were produced by immunoSEQ multiplex PCR, yet TCRdb's version contains in-frame clones alone and is incomplete. The sample lists approximately 74,000 clones; 75% to 90% were seen once. Source: peripheral blood, taken on day 0 of AZD1222 vaccination. These receptors originate from an adult in good health.

V usage is TRBV28 and J usage is TRBJ2-3; D unclear. The germline CDR1 and CDR2 sequences are MDHEN and SYDVKM. This CDR3 contains 13 residues. Trimming took off 2 bases at V and 8 bases at J, with 11 bases between the two ends. Here the CDR3 DNA reads TGTGCCAGCAGTTTAGAAACTTTAGGTACGCAGTATTTT. Protein product: CASSLETLGTQYF.

For the CDR3, the DNA is TGTGCCAGCAGCACTACAGGGATTTCGAATGAAAAACTGTTTTTT. It yields the protein CASSTTGISNEKLFF. J is TRBJ1-4 and V is TRBV7-2; TRBD1 might be the D (6 bases). The length of the CDR3 is 15 residues. The ends were cut back, 5 bases at V and 5 bases at J, with 15 bases in the middle. The germline CDR1 and CDR2 sequences are SGHTA and FQGNSA.

This rearrangement joins TRBV28 to TRBJ1-1, with a weak D call TRBD1 (5 bases). Germline V gene data show CDR1 as MDHEN and CDR2 as SYDVKM. V was trimmed by 1 base and J by 4 bases, leaving 10 bases between them. This CDR3 contains 14 residues. The CDR3 DNA is TGTGCCAGCAGTTTATTCGGGGGATTCACTGAAGCTTTCTTT. Its protein product is CASSLFGGFTEAFF.

The CDR3: CASSFVGRGVGFF. The DNA for the CDR3 is TGTGCCAGCAGTTTTGTGGGACGGGGGGTGGGTTTCTTT. The chain carries TRBV12-3 or TRBV12-4 and TRBJ1-1; a possible D gene is TRBD1 (5 bases). V lost 3 bases, J lost 13 bases, and 18 bases lay in between. The CDR3 extends over 13 amino acids.

The chain employs TRBV5-6 and TRBJ2-5, with D perhaps TRBD1 or TRBD2 (6 bases each). V was clipped by 3 bases and J by 5 bases, with 23 bases between them. CDR1 is SGHDT and CDR2 is YYEEEE in the germline V gene. The CDR3 is 17 residues long. CDR3 sequence: CASSYLGTWGAHETQYF. CDR3 in DNA: TGTGCCAGCAGCTATCTAGGCACATGGGGGGCGCATGAGACCCAGTACTTC.

The J gene is TRBJ1-3, the V gene TRBV28, with no clear D. The CDR3 is 18 amino acids. CDR1 MDHEN and CDR2 SYDVKM come from the germline V gene. Trimming took off 2 bases at V and 2 bases at J, with 19 bases between the two ends. The CDR3 DNA sequence: TGTGCCAGCAGTTTAATGCCTGGGTTGGGGTTTACTGGAAACACCATATATTTT. Translation: CASSLMPGLGFTGNTIYF.

The CDR3 region is CASSPWTGYISYNEQFF. For the CDR3, the DNA is TGTGCCAGCAGTCCGTGGACAGGATATATCTCCTACAATGAGCAGTTCTTC. The gene calls are TRBV28 and TRBJ2-1, with 7 bases that match TRBD1. CDR1 is MDHEN and CDR2 is SYDVKM in the germline V gene. There are 17 residues in the CDR3. V lost 5 bases and J lost 0; bases outside the gene matches: 10.

The gene calls are TRBV2 and TRBJ1-4, with 9 bases identical to TRBD1. The trim removed 2 bases at V and 8 bases at J, leaving 3 bases unmatched. The CDR3 is made up of 14 amino acids. CDR1 is SNHLY, CDR2 FYNNEI, per germline. This chain's CDR3 is CASSEKTGGEKLFF. The CDR3 nucleotides read TGTGCCAGCAGTGAAAAGACAGGGGGGGAAAAACTGTTTTTT. The entire variable domain, with the rest obtained from reference TRBV2 and TRBJ1-4, is as follows: EPEVTQTPSHQVTQMGQEVILRCVPISNHLYFYWYRQILGQKVEFLVSFYNNEISEKSEIFDDQFSVERPDGSNFTLKIRSTKLEDSAMYFCASSEKTGGEKLFFGSGTQLSVL.

V gene TRBV30 combines with J gene TRBJ1-2; TRBD1 aligns across 7 bases. This CDR3 spans 14 amino acids. CDR1 and CDR2 from the germline V gene are GTSNPN and SVGIG (reference sequence). The V and J ends lost 3 bases and 4 bases, in that order; junction bases with no gene match: 8. This CDR3 is CAWRTGERGYGYTF. The CDR3 DNA reads TGTGCCTGGAGAACAGGGGAAAGGGGCTATGGCTACACCTTC.

Concerning this clone itself: The same CDR3 can be traced to other DNA sequences in this sample. V usage is TRBV7-9 and J usage is TRBJ1-6; unclear D gene. CDR1 SEHNR and CDR2 FQNEAQ come from the germline V gene (reference sequence). The CDR3 runs to 14 residues. Trimming shortened V by 1 base and J by 5 bases, and 6 bases separated the two germline ends. The chain's CDR3 is CASSLGGDNSPLHF. In DNA, the CDR3 is TGTGCCAGCAGCTTAGGGGGAGATAATTCACCCCTCCACTTT.

This chain joins TRBV5-1 and TRBJ1-1, with a weak D call TRBD1 (5 bases). The CDR3 loop spans 13 amino acids. V was trimmed by 4 bases and J by 3 bases, leaving 10 bases between them. Germline values: CDR1 SGHRS, CDR2 YFSETQ. CDR3 loop: CASSPRGDTEAFF. The DNA for the CDR3 is TGCGCCAGCAGCCCCCGGGGGGACACTGAAGCTTTCTTT.

This chain links TRBV7-8 with TRBJ2-3; TRBD1 or TRBD2 may be the D gene (5 bases each). V gave up 7 bases and J gave up 0 bases, with 23 bases separating them. CDR1 is SGHVS, CDR2 FQNEAQ, per germline. The CDR3 has 18 residues. The CDR3 DNA follows: TGTGCCAGCACCCCTTTTACATTGGGGGTCACTAGCACAGATACGCAGTATTTT. Amino acid sequence: CASTPFTLGVTSTDTQYF.

The rearrangement uses TRBV28 and TRBJ1-2; D possibly corresponds to TRBD1 (5 bases). The V end was cut by 4 bases, the J end by 7 bases, with 22 bases between. CDR3 length: 16 residues. Germline V gene sequence: CDR1 MDHEN, CDR2 SYDVKM. CDR3 coding DNA: TGTGCCAGCAGTTCCTATTCCGGGACGGAGGGTCGTGGCTACACCTTC. Translation gives CASSSYSGTEGRGYTF.

As DNA, the CDR3 is TGTGCCAGTCAAAGACTAGCGGGAGGTGCCCTATCTATATTAGCCAAAAACATTCAGTACTTC. Its translation: CASQRLAGGALSILAKNIQYF. The chain employs TRBV27 and TRBJ2-4; TRBD2 agrees at 13 bases. The V gene's germline CDR1 is MNHEY and CDR2 SMNVEV (reference sequence). V was clipped by 9 bases and J by 0 bases; unmatched bases: 20. This CDR3 comprises 21 residues.

The chain carries TRBV11-2 and TRBJ1-1; D unresolved. V was clipped by 0 bases and J by 1 base, with 3 bases between them. Germline values: CDR1 SGHAT, CDR2 FQNNGV. CDR3 size: 13 residues. The CDR3 sequence: CASSLERNTEAFF. Here the CDR3 DNA reads TGTGCCAGCAGCTTAGAGAGGAACACTGAAGCTTTCTTT.

The V call is TRBV7-3, the J call TRBJ2-1; 7 bases match TRBD1. From germline, CDR1 is SGHTA and CDR2 FQGTGA. With V trimmed by 5 bases and J by 5 bases, 9 bases remained unmatched. The CDR3 extends over 15 amino acids. The chain's CDR3 is CASSRIPGQNNEQFF. The CDR3 nucleotides are TGTGCCAGCAGCCGAATACCGGGACAGAACAATGAGCAGTTCTTC.

This chain uses TRBV7-9 with TRBJ2-2; the match to TRBD2 covers 9 bases. Germline V gene sequence: CDR1 SEHNR, CDR2 FQNEAQ (reference sequence). The trim removed 11 bases at V and 1 base at J, leaving 8 bases unmatched. This CDR3 comprises 15 residues. The CDR3 reads CAGGSGSLNTGELFF. CDR3 nucleotides: TGTGCCGGGGGTAGCGGGAGCCTGAACACCGGGGAGCTGTTTTTT.